This T cell receptor (beta chain) is drawn from a study of T cell responses to AZD1222 COVID-19 vaccine. Overall study: Second-dose groups at about 4 or about 12 weeks were pooled. Findings of the study overall: Baseline testing showed seropositivity in only 5 or 6 AZD1222 recipients. Reportedly, close to half of spike-specific TCRs are directed against unmutated variant regions.

Germline CDR1 reads GTSNPN; CDR2 reads SVGIG (reference sequence). Trimming cost V 0 bases and J 4 bases, with 6 bases left between them. The CDR3 sequence is 12 residues long. About this clone: What it binds is unknown.

The method was immunoSEQ multiplex PCR; TCRdb's version includes in-frame clones alone and lacks a portion of them. The table records about 160,000 clones, around 90% of them present only once. The sample here was peripheral blood, taken on day 0 of AZD1222 vaccination. The chain recombines TRBV30 with TRBJ1-2; no reliable D call. The clonotype was recovered from an adult in good health. CDR3 protein: CAWSVLLYGYTF. The CDR3 DNA is TGTGCCTGGAGTGTGTTACTCTATGGCTACACCTTC.